These 23 T cell receptor beta chains originate from one sample sequenced in a study of CXCR3-negative and CXCR3-positive naive CD8 T cells. The TRB libraries of cDNA were built by UMI-labeled 5' RACE. Reanalyzing the 5' RACE reads, TCRdb keeps one entry per CDR3 protein, without DNA. The sample has 75,000 to 100,000 distinct CDR3 sequences. Sequenced: naive CXCR3- CD8+ T cells from blood. Subset given: CD45RO-CCR7+CD27+CD95- naive CD8+ T cells lacking CXCR3 (TNR3-). These receptor sequences come from a human donor in good health. Some clones in this sample may be carry-over from other donors' samples.

The CDR3 is CASSSTGTVYNEQFF. V gene TRBV5-1 combines with J gene TRBJ2-1; there is no DNA to check the TCRdb D call of TRBD1. The germline V gene has CDR1 SGHRS and CDR2 YFSETQ. CDR3 length: 15 amino acids. Variable domain in full (rest from reference TRBV5-1 and TRBJ2-1): KAGVTQTPRYLIKTRGQQVTLSCSPISGHRSVSWYQQTPGQGLQFLFEYFSETQRNKGNFPGRFSGRQFSNSRSEMNVSTLELGDSALYLCASSSTGTVYNEQFFGPGTRLTVL.

This rearrangement joins TRBV7-9 to TRBJ2-7. Germline-derived CDR1 and CDR2 are SEHNR and FQNEAQ (reference sequence). This CDR3 comprises 13 residues. This CDR3 is CASSFAGIYEQYF.

The CDR3 here is CASSERGDTQYF. The V gene is TRBV4-1, the J gene TRBJ2-3; TCRdb gives TRBD1 as the D gene, but with no DNA this cannot be confirmed. In germline, CDR1 is MGHRA, CDR2 YSYEKL. This CDR3 contains 12 residues.

The chain joins TRBV4-3 to TRBJ1-6. The CDR3 loop spans 16 amino acids. In germline, CDR1 is LGHNA, CDR2 YSLEER. CDR3 loop: CASSLAGRSYNSPLHF.

The chain joins TRBV29-1 to TRBJ2-1; TCRdb outputs TRBD2, but without DNA this stays unchecked. Looked up from germline, CDR1 is SQVTM and CDR2 is ANQGSEA. This CDR3 contains 16 residues. CDR3 sequence reads: CSVELARVSIYNEQFF.

The gene calls are TRBV12-2 and TRBJ2-3; the D gene TCRdb calls, TRBD2, cannot be checked with no DNA. TRBV12-2 is a pseudogene segment. The CDR3 has 18 amino acids. This CDR3 reads CASRFSGGRENNTDTQYF.

The chain is built from TRBV7-3 and TRBJ2-5. This CDR3 spans 13 amino acids. CDR1 and CDR2 (germline): SGHTA, FQGTGA. The CDR3 sequence: CASSFGDQETQYF.

This chain links TRBV3-1 with TRBJ2-7. This CDR3 contains 15 residues. The V gene's germline CDR1 is LGHDT and CDR2 YNNKEL (reference sequence). The CDR3 reads CASSLISAGSYEQYF.

J is TRBJ2-1 and V is TRBV20-1. This CDR3 has 14 residues. Germline values: CDR1 DFQATT, CDR2 SNEGSKA (reference sequence). The CDR3 sequence is CSAEDTRAHNEQFF.

The rearrangement uses TRBV29-1 and TRBJ1-2. CDR3 length: 14 amino acids. Looked up from germline, CDR1 is SQVTM and CDR2 is ANQGSEA. CDR3 protein: CSVAWFVDLYGYTF.

V usage is TRBV14 and J usage is TRBJ2-2. This CDR3 has 14 residues. Germline V gene sequence: CDR1 SGHDN, CDR2 FVKESK. CDR3 loop: CASSYRKNTGELFF.

The chain recombines TRBV5-1 with TRBJ2-5; with no DNA, the TCRdb D assignment of TRBD1 cannot be verified. This CDR3 contains 16 residues. From germline, CDR1 is SGHRS and CDR2 YFSETQ. CDR3: CASSAWDRRSGETQYF.

The chain recombines TRBV2 with TRBJ2-1; TCRdb picks TRBD2, but there is no DNA to check that call. Germline-derived CDR1 and CDR2 are SNHLY and FYNNEI. The CDR3 extends over 14 amino acids. CDR3 region: CASSEKGRSNEQFF.

This chain connects TRBV29-1 to TRBJ2-7. Germline V gives CDR1 SQVTM, CDR2 ANQGSEA. This CDR3 comprises 11 residues. CDR3 residues: CSVLDSYEQYF.

The rearrangement links TRBV27 to TRBJ2-1; lacking DNA, the TRBD1 call made by TCRdb goes unchecked. Germline V gene sequence: CDR1 MNHEY, CDR2 SMNVEV (reference sequence). The length of the CDR3 is 14 residues. CDR3 residues: CASSLTGAGAEQFF.

The chain employs TRBV13 and TRBJ2-7; TCRdb gives TRBD1 as the D gene, but with no DNA this cannot be confirmed. The CDR3 runs to 16 residues. Germline values: CDR1 PRHDT, CDR2 FYEKMQ (reference sequence). CDR3 sequence: CASSNRDRGPVYEQYF.

This sequence joins TRBV28 and TRBJ1-6; TCRdb's D call of TRBD1 is untestable without DNA. Germline loops: CDR1 MDHEN, CDR2 SYDVKM. The CDR3 sequence is 13 residues long. CDR3 sequence: CASSWAGLSPLHF.

The CDR3 is CASSTGTSAPKRKTQYF. V usage is TRBV5-5 and J usage is TRBJ2-5; TCRdb selects TRBD2, and the lack of DNA leaves this call unchecked. CDR3 length: 17 amino acids. Germline V gene lookup returns CDR1 SGHKS and CDR2 YYEKEE (reference sequence).

The chain has TRBV5-1 and TRBJ2-3; the D gene TCRdb calls, TRBD2, cannot be checked with no DNA. The length of the CDR3 is 17 residues. CDR1 is SGHRS and CDR2 is YFSETQ in the germline V gene. CDR3 sequence reads: CASSLNLGLGTPDTQYF.

This rearrangement joins TRBV11-2 to TRBJ2-7; checking the TCRdb D call of TRBD2 is not possible without DNA. The CDR3 is 17 amino acids. Germline CDR1 and CDR2: SGHAT and FQNNGV. The CDR3 loop is CASSLGWLADSPYEQYF.

The V and J genes are TRBV28 and TRBJ2-7; TCRdb selects TRBD1, and the lack of DNA leaves this call unchecked. Germline values: CDR1 MDHEN, CDR2 SYDVKM. This CDR3 contains 16 residues. This chain's CDR3 is CASSLEIGQGGFEQYF. Based on the CDR3 plus reference TRBV28 and TRBJ2-7, the full variable domain is DVKVTQSSRYLVKRTGEKVFLECVQDMDHENMFWYRQDPGLGLRLIYFSYDVKMKEKGDIPEGYSVSREKKERFSLILESASTNQTSMYLCASSLEIGQGGFEQYFGPGTRLTVT.

The chain links TRBV15 to TRBJ2-1; absent DNA, TCRdb's TRBD2 call cannot be checked. The germline gives CDR1 LNHNV, CDR2 YYDKDF (reference sequence). The CDR3 runs to 16 residues. The CDR3 sequence: CATSRAASGGDNEQFF.

The chain links TRBV6-5 to TRBJ2-7; TCRdb lists TRBD1, though no DNA is available to test this call. Germline lookup yields CDR1 MNHEY and CDR2 SVGAGI. This CDR3 contains 14 residues. CDR3 in amino acids: CASSPDRGEYEQYF.